Each of the 8 T cell receptor beta chains below was sequenced from the same sample in a study of a mutant IDH1 vaccine in newly diagnosed glioma. The assay was immunoSEQ multiplex PCR, and TCRdb's table has in-frame clones only and misses some. The top ten hold roughly 2.7% of the sample, which has 50,000 to 75,000 clones, around 90% seen once. Time point described: baseline, week 1 (first vaccination visit). As for treatment: pre-vaccination baseline after standard-of-care therapy. The input for sequencing was PBMCs, taken from a glioma patient treated with radiotherapy, temozolomide or both. These receptors came from a man aged 50 to 59 with glioma.

CDR3: CASGENINYGYTF. The CDR3 DNA follows: TGTGCCAGTGGGGAGAATATCAACTATGGCTACACCTTC. J is TRBJ1-2 and V is TRBV19; unclear D gene. The CDR3 is made up of 13 amino acids. Germline V CDR1 and CDR2: LNHDA, SQIVND (reference sequence). With 8 bases removed from V and 2 bases from J, the gap between germline ends came to 12 bases.

This chain links TRBV6-5 with TRBJ2-5; a weak D match, TRBD2 (6 bases). The CDR3 extends over 14 amino acids. The V gene's germline CDR1 is MNHEY and CDR2 SVGAGI. V shed 2 bases and J shed 5 bases, with 12 bases lying between them. The CDR3 DNA is TGTGCCAGCAGTTACAATTTTGGGGGGGAGACCCAGTACTTC. As protein: CASSYNFGGETQYF.

The V call is TRBV9, the J call TRBJ1-3, with 8 bases fitting TRBD1. The V segment lost 4 bases and the J segment 6 bases; nucleotides outside the gene matches: 6. The germline CDR1 and CDR2 sequences are SGDLS and YYNGEE. The CDR3 is 14 amino acids. This CDR3 is CASSPRTGTNTIYF. CDR3 DNA sequence: TGTGCCAGCAGCCCCCGGACAGGGACAAACACCATATATTTT.

V and J are TRBV7-6 and TRBJ2-7; maybe TRBD1 (5 bases). This CDR3 is 13 amino acids long. Trimming cost V 5 bases and J 5 bases, with 13 bases left between them. The germline gives CDR1 SGHVS, CDR2 FNYEAQ. CDR3 protein: CASSAQQVNEQYF. DNA of the CDR3: TGTGCCAGCAGCGCCCAACAGGTAAACGAGCAGTACTTC.

The gene calls are TRBV30 and TRBJ1-2; 10 positions match TRBD1. Germline V CDR1 and CDR2: GTSNPN, SVGIG (reference sequence). The CDR3 has 15 amino acids. Germline trimming cut 5 bases from V and 2 bases from J; bases unmatched to any gene: 8. Here the CDR3 reads CAWGVTGQGNYGYTF. The CDR3 DNA reads as TGTGCCTGGGGAGTAACGGGACAGGGGAACTATGGCTACACCTTC.

The chain employs TRBV6-1 and TRBJ2-7; D may be TRBD1 (7 bases). The CDR3 consists of 15 residues. From germline, CDR1 is MNHNS and CDR2 SASEGT. V was shortened by 7 bases and J by 8 bases, with 24 bases between the two germline ends. The CDR3: CASTPERRGLAKQYF. CDR3 coding DNA: TGTGCCAGCACCCCGGAGAGGAGGGGGCTCGCGAAGCAGTACTTC.

The V gene is TRBV18, the J gene TRBJ1-5; D is unclear. Germline values: CDR1 KGHSH, CDR2 LQKENI. CDR3 length: 14 residues. V shed 2 bases and J shed 1 base, with 6 bases lying between them. CDR3 in amino acids: CASSPGRSNQPQHF. DNA for the CDR3: TGTGCCAGCTCACCAGGCCGGAGCAATCAGCCCCAGCATTTT.

The chain employs TRBV18 and TRBJ2-7; tentative D call: TRBD2 (6 bases). The germline CDR1 and CDR2 sequences are KGHSH and LQKENI. The CDR3 sequence is 15 residues long. Trimming stripped 2 bases from V and 5 bases from J, with 16 bases between. The CDR3 DNA follows: TGTGCCAGCTCACCATTCGATGGAGGGAACAACGAGCAGTACTTC. Protein: CASSPFDGGNNEQYF.